This TCR beta chain was observed in a study of cytomegalovirus exposure and HLA in healthy donors. Points from the study as a whole: In a later analysis, specific HLA alleles were associated with 15,000 to 20,000 TCR beta sequences at a 0.05 false discovery rate. With DRB1 most and HLA-C fewest, TCR association rates differed between HLA loci in a later analysis. Reported performance of the classifier showed diagnosis of cytomegalovirus status with high specificity and sensitivity.

Notes on this clone: Its target is unknown.

PCR used 60 Vbeta primers and 13 Jbeta primers. Sequenced by immunoSEQ multiplex PCR; TCRdb stores in-frame clones only, minus some. The data hold some 100,000 clones, with approximately 80% observed a single time. The V segment lost 3 bases and the J segment 4 bases; nucleotides outside the gene matches: 4. The CDR3 spans 14 residues. The germline V gene encodes CDR1 SGDLS and CDR2 YYNGEE. This receptor was taken from a woman aged 18-29 years in good health and CMV-seronegative. The sample consisted of PBMCs. This chain connects TRBV9 to TRBJ2-5, with TRBD1 matching 9 bases. The CDR3 DNA reads TGTGCCAGCAGCGGTACAGGGGGCGCAGAGACCCAGTACTTC. Amino acid sequence: CASSGTGGAETQYF.